Only a few counts were recorded for the clone carrying this TCR beta chain. Its target is unknown. The sort gate was single viable CD3+CD4+CD8-CD45RO+ cells for memory CD4+ T cells. Assay used: immunoSEQ multiplex PCR; TCRdb lists only in-frame clones, some missing. The repertoire consists of over 45,000 clones, with 82% occurring once and the leading ten covering 0.5%. The data are from a study of memory CD4+ T cells and cytomegalovirus serostatus. Study in general: Donors were healthy Belgian adults, under 10 CMV seropositive and around 23 seronegative.

Germline CDR1 is MDHEN and CDR2 is SYDVKM. This CDR3 region has 15 residues. V was pared by 3 bases and J by 2 bases, with 11 bases between. Regarding the study as a whole: The CMV-associated TCR signature appears largely within the CD4+ memory repertoire. Each of approximately 69 CMV-associated TCRbeta sequences occurred in one to five individuals.

Sequenced: memory CD4+ T cells from blood. The gene calls are TRBV28 and TRBJ1-5; TRBD1 is a possible D gene (5 bases). This TCR derives from an adult in good health and CMV-seronegative. Some clones in this sample may be carry-over from other donors' samples. The CDR3 spells CASSFPGAGNQPQHF. CDR3 nucleotides: TGTGCCAGCAGTTTTCCCGGGGCAGGCAATCAGCCCCAGCATTTT.